These 14 T cell receptor beta chains share one sample of origin, sequenced in a study of preoperative IRX-2 immunotherapy in early breast cancer. This table comes from immunoSEQ multiplex PCR, and its TCRdb copy is limited to in-frame clones, with some not included. The repertoire holds approximately 680 clones, with under 80% as singletons. Treatment: preoperative locoregional IRX-2 cytokine immunotherapy. Sequencing was performed on lymph node tissue, taken before IRX-2 immunotherapy. All receptors come from a human donor with breast cancer.

The chain has TRBV28 and TRBJ1-1; no firm D call. CDR3 length: 16 amino acids. The V end lost 7 bases, the J end lost 3 bases, and 21 bases lay between the germline ends. Germline-derived CDR1 and CDR2 are MDHEN and SYDVKM. CDR3 protein: CASTRGEAGSDTEAFF. CDR3 DNA: TGTGCCAGCACCCGCGGGGAGGCGGGGAGTGACACTGAAGCTTTCTTT.

This clone was found a few times. V is TRBV6-8 and J is TRBJ1-3; TRBD1 might be the D (6 bases). This CDR3 is 16 amino acids long. Looked up from germline, CDR1 is MNHGY and CDR2 is SAAAGT. The V end was cut by 0 bases, the J end by 2 bases, with 11 bases between. The CDR3, as DNA: TGTGCCAGCAGTTACTCGTCTCCAGGGGCTGGAAACACCATATATTTT. Protein product: CASSYSSPGAGNTIYF.

The chain combines TRBV11-3 with TRBJ1-1; unclear D gene. V lost 7 bases and J 6 bases, leaving 21 bases between the germline ends. The germline V gene encodes CDR1 SGHNT and CDR2 YENEEA. This CDR3 has 15 amino acids. This CDR3 is CASTNVEVVGAEAFF. CDR3 in DNA: TGTGCCAGCACCAATGTCGAAGTCGTAGGCGCTGAAGCTTTCTTT.

The rearrangement joins TRBV16 to TRBJ1-2, with D uncertain. V gave up 1 base and J gave up 6 bases, with 15 bases separating them. Per germline, CDR1 KGHSY and CDR2 FQNENV. This CDR3 comprises 15 residues. The CDR3 protein is CASSQFGDGENGYTF. The CDR3 nucleotides are TGTGCCAGCAGCCAATTCGGCGATGGGGAAAATGGCTACACCTTC.

The chain couples TRBV30 to TRBJ1-3, with a weak D call TRBD1 (6 bases). Trimming cost V 2 bases and J 8 bases, with 10 bases left between them. The germline CDR1 and CDR2 sequences are GTSNPN and SVGIG (reference sequence). The CDR3 runs to 12 residues. CDR3 sequence (DNA): TGTGCCTGGAGTTTCTCAGGGGACACCATATATTTT. Translated: CAWSFSGDTIYF.

The V gene is TRBV28, the J gene TRBJ1-2, with 7 bases matching TRBD1. With 5 bases clipped from V and 6 bases from J, the junction kept 9 bases outside the gene matches. The germline gives CDR1 MDHEN, CDR2 SYDVKM. CDR3 size: 14 residues. CDR3 bases: TGTGCCAGCAGTCGGGACGGGACAGTTCATGGCTACACCTTC. This translates into CASSRDGTVHGYTF.

The chain carries TRBV11-3 and TRBJ1-1, with TRBD1 matching over 7 bases. This CDR3 has 17 amino acids. J was trimmed by 5 bases and V by 3 bases; bases with no gene match: 15. Germline CDR1 SGHNT, CDR2 YENEEA. In DNA form, the CDR3 reads TGTGCCAGCAGCTTCGCCGGGACAGCCGTGCGCGGTACTGAAGCTTTCTTT. It yields the protein CASSFAGTAVRGTEAFF.

This clone has more than one count but fewer than ten. This chain joins TRBV12-5 and TRBJ2-1, with D possibly matching TRBD2 (6 bases). This CDR3 has 18 amino acids. Germline V gives CDR1 LGHNT, CDR2 FRNRAP. The CDR3 DNA reads TGTGCCAGCACCCCCGGGACTTGGTTTTCAAGCTCCTACAATGAGCAGTTCTTC. This gives the protein CASTPGTWFSSSYNEQFF. Based on the CDR3 plus reference TRBV12-5 and TRBJ2-1, the full variable domain is DARVTQTPRHKVTEMGQEVTMRCQPILGHNTVFWYRQTMMQGLELLAYFRNRAPLDDSGMPKDRFSAEMPDATLATLKIQPSEPRDSAVYFCASTPGTWFSSSYNEQFFGPGTRLTVL.

V is TRBV6-8 and J is TRBJ2-5, with 13 bases identical to TRBD2. This CDR3 is built from 15 residues. Per the germline V gene, CDR1 is MNHGY and CDR2 is SAAAGT. V lost 5 bases to trimming and J lost 5 bases; unmatched junction nucleotides: 5. CDR3 amino acids: CASSTSGGAEETQYF. DNA for the CDR3: TGTGCCAGCAGTACTAGCGGGGGGGCCGAGGAGACCCAGTACTTC.

This sequence joins TRBV18 and TRBJ1-1; D might be TRBD1 (6 bases). The CDR3 totals 16 residues. Germline loops: CDR1 KGHSH, CDR2 LQKENI. Trimming cost V 3 bases and J 4 bases, with 18 bases left between them. The CDR3 sequence is CASSPSGQWGGTEAFF. CDR3 nucleotides: TGTGCCAGCTCACCCTCGGGACAATGGGGAGGCACTGAAGCTTTCTTT. The whole variable domain, remainder taken from reference TRBV18 and TRBJ1-1, is NAGVMQNPRHLVRRRGQEARLRCSPMKGHSHVYWYRQLPEEGLKFMVYLQKENIIDESGMPKERFSAEFPKEGPSILRIQQVVRGDSAAYFCASSPSGQWGGTEAFFGQGTRLTVV.

This chain connects TRBV19 to TRBJ1-1, with unresolved D. Germline loops: CDR1 LNHDA, CDR2 SQIVND (reference sequence). V dropped 2 bases and J dropped 4 bases, with 8 bases sitting between them. CDR3 length: 13 residues. CDR3 nucleotide sequence: TGTGCCAGTAGTATAAGTTCCCGCACTGAAGCTTTCTTT. Protein product: CASSISSRTEAFF.

This rearrangement joins TRBV11-3 to TRBJ2-1; D call uncertain. CDR1 and CDR2 (germline): SGHNT, YENEEA. This CDR3 comprises 17 residues. Trimming pared 7 bases from V and 3 bases from J, leaving 22 bases between. The CDR3 DNA sequence: TGTGCCAGCACCTCAAAACGGATCCAGGTAATCTACAATGAGCAGTTCTTC. This gives the protein CASTSKRIQVIYNEQFF.

The V and J genes are TRBV6-8 and TRBJ1-6; 7 bases map to TRBD1. This CDR3 region has 13 residues. Germline CDR1 reads MNHGY; CDR2 reads SAAAGT. The junction had 8 bases not matched to a gene; V was cut back by 5 bases and J by 13 bases. The chain's CDR3 is CASSTKTGLPLHF. The CDR3 DNA reads as TGTGCCAGCAGTACCAAGACAGGGCTTCCCCTCCACTTT.

This chain joins TRBV6-8 and TRBJ1-5; a possible D gene is TRBD1 (5 bases). Per germline, CDR1 MNHGY and CDR2 SAAAGT. V was trimmed by 5 bases and J by 3 bases, leaving 11 bases between them. The CDR3 loop spans 14 amino acids. This chain's CDR3 is CASSDGGNNQPQHF. DNA for the CDR3: TGTGCCAGCAGTGATGGGGGAAACAATCAGCCCCAGCATTTT.